This is a list of T cell receptor beta chains from one sample in a study of blood T cell repertoires in COVID-19. TCRdb keeps only in-frame clones here, not all; method: immunoSEQ multiplex PCR. This table holds roughly 150,000 clones, over 60% found once. Sequenced sample: peripheral blood. These receptors all come from a man in his sixties with acute or convalescent COVID-19. The conserved cysteine and the conserved F or W are not part of the CDR3 here. The listing skips clone size in some rows; elsewhere it reads once, few, many or a size class.

TRBV7-9	many	TRBJ1-1	ASSSAGTENTEAF
TRBV10-3	.	TRBJ1-1	AISQTDMNTEAF
TRBV11-2	few	TRBJ2-7	ASSNQGTGYEQY
TRBV6-6	.	TRBJ2-3	ASSFVAGGRGDTQY
TRBV21-1	.	TRBJ2-1	ASSPNPLAGGGKQF
TRBV28	once	TRBJ2-1	ASSSAGGAYNEQF
TRBV9	.	TRBJ1-6	ASSARTGRNSPLH
TRBV7-3	.	TRBJ2-3	ASSLTPKGAGEDTQY
TRBV10-3	.	TRBJ1-1	AISEDYPGVNTEAF
TRBV6-5	.	TRBJ1-4	ATGTGETNEKLF
TRBV20-1	.	TRBJ1-5	SAAGGQPQH
TRBV5-5	.	TRBJ1-3	ASSLAGAGVSGNTIY
TRBV28	.	TRBJ1-6	ASSTPGTGINSPLH
TRBV30	.	TRBJ2-2	AWLPRGSGTGELF
TRBV5-1	.	TRBJ2-7	ASSPTGGNEQY
TRBV3-1/TRBV3-2	.	TRBJ2-1	ASSQGVAGGHNEQF
TRBV7-9	.	TRBJ1-5	ASSATGTGRQPQH
TRBV30	.	TRBJ1-5	AWSPGTGQQPQH
TRBV19	.	TRBJ1-2	ASSIGTGFGGYT
TRBV6-6	few	TRBJ1-2	ASSYSGRGHGYT
TRBV3-1/TRBV3-2	.	TRBJ1-1	ASNRQGALTEAF
TRBV4-3	.	TRBJ1-2	ASSQDAGNYGYT
TRBV6-6	.	TRBJ1-1	ASSWDRGNTEAF
TRBV7-2	.	TRBJ1-1	ASSFAGKNTEAF
TRBV21-1	.	TRBJ1-5	ASTPTGIQPQH
TRBV4-3	once	TRBJ2-7	ASSQDLAGVYEQY
TRBV19	.	TRBJ1-1	ASRDRGGAF
TRBV30	.	TRBJ1-2	AWIYERTGINYGYT
TRBV9	.	TRBJ2-3	ASSPAGLTLRDTQY
TRBV15	.	TRBJ2-5	ATSRVPGGETQY
TRBV7-2	.	TRBJ2-5	ASLPLKQETQY
TRBV6-1	.	TRBJ1-2	ASSDLTGTGGYT
TRBV7-8	.	TRBJ1-5	ASSLAWGRTSQPQH
TRBV5-4	.	TRBJ2-1	ASSSEGTGVVYEQF
TRBV7-8	.	TRBJ2-1	ASSLEPGGRYNEQF
TRBV4-2	.	TRBJ1-2	ASSQESGQGDGYT
TRBV11-1	.	TRBJ1-5	ASSSQWDQPQH
TRBV19	.	TRBJ2-2	ASSRLTGDTGELF
TRBV19	.	TRBJ2-7	ASSNPGGSYEQY
TRBV11-2	.	TRBJ1-1	ASSSRDRTEAF
TRBV5-1	.	TRBJ2-2	ASTKTGNTGELF
TRBV5-1	.	TRBJ2-1	ASKERGQQGEQF
TRBV7-2	.	TRBJ2-5	ASSFPGYETQY
TRBV6-2/TRBV6-3	.	TRBJ2-7	ASSRPGQSLWAQY
TRBV7-8	.	TRBJ1-4	ASSHRDRGGEKLF
TRBV7-6	.	TRBJ2-1	ASSLDRQSYNEQF
TRBV7-2	.	TRBJ2-6	ASRVWLAGGSSGANVLT
TRBV2	many	TRBJ1-2	ASSRVGYGYT